The next 27 T cell receptor beta chains were all read from a single sample in a study of blood T cell repertoires in COVID-19 (TCRdb year 2020). The library was produced with the immunoSEQ multiplex PCR assay. The clones in this table, taken by TCRdb from immuneACCESS, are in-frame only. Not every clone is retained; where verified, under half of the shortfall comes from an unresolved V gene, and the cause of the rest is unknown. A total of roughly 65,000 clones appear in this sample, 60% to 80% of them only once. The leading ten clones occupy about 15% of the sample. The material sequenced was peripheral blood. The receptors originated from a man aged 55 to 70 with acute or convalescent COVID-19.

In this sample, this clone turned up a few times. The J gene is TRBJ1-5, the V gene TRBV7-8; 8 bases are a match to TRBD1. The CDR3 is 14 residues long. After removal of 5 bases from V and 4 bases from J, the junction contained 4 bases not matched to a gene. Germline CDR1 and CDR2: SGHVS and FQNEAQ. CDR3 nucleotide sequence: TGTGCCAGCAGCCCGGACAGGGCGAATCAGCCCCAGCATTTT. Amino acids: CASSPDRANQPQHF.

The chain employs TRBV5-4 and TRBJ2-3, with 15 bases lining up with TRBD2. Germline loops: CDR1 SGHNT, CDR2 YYREEE (reference sequence). J lost 5 bases, V lost 4 bases, and 5 bases had no gene match. This CDR3 spans 16 amino acids. The CDR3 sequence: CASSRTSGGAGDTQYF. The CDR3 coding sequence is TGTGCCAGCAGCAGGACTAGCGGGGGGGCCGGAGATACGCAGTATTTT.

This clone was observed once. This chain joins TRBV4-1 and TRBJ1-5, with a weak D call TRBD1 (6 bases). Germline V gene sequence: CDR1 MGHRA, CDR2 YSYEKL. CDR3 size: 14 residues. Trimming left V 1 base short and J 4 bases short, with 8 bases between. CDR3 bases: TGCGCCAGCAGCCAAGGACAGGCGAATCAGCCCCAGCATTTT. Residues: CASSQGQANQPQHF.

The chain recombines TRBV18 with TRBJ1-2; D is unclear. Trimming left V 2 bases short and J 3 bases short, with 16 bases between. The CDR3 sequence is 16 residues long. Germline CDR1 KGHSH, CDR2 LQKENI. The CDR3 protein is CASSPFLKPNYYGYTF. The CDR3 nucleotides read TGTGCCAGCTCACCATTTTTAAAGCCAAATTACTATGGCTACACCTTC.

This chain connects TRBV5-1 to TRBJ1-3, with TRBD1 as a possible D gene (6 bases). Germline V gene data show CDR1 as SGHRS and CDR2 as YFSETQ. With 2 bases removed from V and 0 bases from J, the gap between germline ends came to 6 bases. The CDR3 has 14 residues. The CDR3: CASSLGGSGNTIYF. The CDR3 DNA reads TGCGCCAGCAGCTTAGGGGGCTCTGGAAACACCATATATTTT. Based on the CDR3 plus reference TRBV5-1 and TRBJ1-3, the full variable domain is KAGVTQTPRYLIKTRGQQVTLSCSPISGHRSVSWYQQTPGQGLQFLFEYFSETQRNKGNFPGRFSGRQFSNSRSEMNVSTLELGDSALYLCASSLGGSGNTIYFGEGSWLTVV.

The CDR3 protein is CASTPRLAGVSDTQYF. Here the CDR3 DNA reads TGTGCCAGTACTCCAAGACTAGCGGGGGTGTCAGATACGCAGTATTTT. This chain connects TRBV19 to TRBJ2-3; 12 bases line up with TRBD2. The germline gives CDR1 LNHDA, CDR2 SQIVND (reference sequence). V lost 7 bases, J lost 4 bases, and 9 bases stayed unmatched. The CDR3 contains 16 residues.

The V and J genes are TRBV5-1 and TRBJ2-3; 9 nucleotides align to TRBD2. This CDR3 has 15 residues. Per germline, CDR1 SGHRS and CDR2 YFSETQ. Germline trimming cut 9 bases from V and 4 bases from J; bases unmatched to any gene: 12. Written as DNA, the CDR3 is TGCGCCACCTCCCGGACGGGACTAGCCCCAGATACGCAGTATTTT. Translated, it gives CATSRTGLAPDTQYF.

This CDR3 reads CASSPTAGTEQNIQYF. DNA of the CDR3: TGTGCCAGCAGCCCTACAGCCGGGACAGAACAAAACATTCAGTACTTC. J is TRBJ2-4 and V is TRBV13; 7 bases match TRBD1. CDR3 size: 16 residues. Trimming took 5 bases from V and 5 from J; bases not matched to a gene: 12. CDR1 PRHDT and CDR2 FYEKMQ come from the germline V gene (reference sequence).

The chain links TRBV4-2 to TRBJ1-1; TRBD1 matches 8 bases. The CDR3 runs to 15 residues. Germline values: CDR1 LGHNA, CDR2 YNFKEQ. The V segment lost 7 bases and the J segment 5 bases; nucleotides outside the gene matches: 12. The CDR3 region has the DNA TGTGCCAGCAAGGGGCTGGGACAGGAGAAAACTGAAGCTTTCTTT. This codes for CASKGLGQEKTEAFF.

V gene TRBV6-1 combines with J gene TRBJ2-2, with D perhaps TRBD1 (6 bases). Germline loops: CDR1 MNHNS, CDR2 SASEGT. V lost 2 bases, J lost 1 base, and 8 bases lay in between. There are 15 residues in the CDR3. CDR3 amino acids: CASSELDRNTGELFF. The DNA for the CDR3 is TGTGCCAGCAGTGAATTGGACAGGAACACCGGGGAGCTGTTTTTT.

This chain uses TRBV3-1 (or the pseudogene TRBV3-2) with TRBJ1-2; D perhaps matches TRBD1 (5 bases). The germline gives CDR1 LGHDT, CDR2 YNNKEL (reference sequence). The germline V and J ends were trimmed by 0 bases and 4 bases, with 15 bases remaining between them. This CDR3 is built from 16 residues. The CDR3 sequence: CASSQDLLAGIYGYTF. The CDR3 DNA follows: TGTGCCAGCAGCCAAGATCTTCTGGCAGGGATCTATGGCTACACCTTC.

The genes are TRBV19 and TRBJ1-2; 9 positions match TRBD1. The V segment lost 6 bases and the J segment 7 bases; nucleotides outside the gene matches: 9. The germline gives CDR1 LNHDA, CDR2 SQIVND (reference sequence). CDR3 length equals 14 residues. CDR3 nucleotide sequence: TGTGCCAGTAGCCAACCGGGACAGGGTCCTGGCTACACCTTC. Its translation: CASSQPGQGPGYTF.

The chain employs TRBV2 and TRBJ2-7, with 9 bases that match TRBD1. This CDR3 contains 15 residues. The germline CDR1 and CDR2 sequences are SNHLY and FYNNEI. The ends lost 6 bases at V and 2 bases at J; junction bases unmatched: 8. CDR3 region: CASRKTGGGTYEQYF. The CDR3 region has the DNA TGTGCCAGCAGAAAGACAGGGGGGGGGACCTACGAGCAGTACTTC.

The V gene is TRBV6-5, the J gene TRBJ2-2; 8 bases fit TRBD1. Germline lookup yields CDR1 MNHEY and CDR2 SVGAGI. V was pared by 7 bases and J by 7 bases, with 11 bases of the junction left unmatched. The CDR3 extends over 15 amino acids. The CDR3 here is CASNLRGPDGGELFF. In DNA form, the CDR3 reads TGTGCCAGCAACCTCAGGGGGCCGGACGGCGGGGAGCTGTTTTTT.

This rearrangement joins TRBV10-2 to TRBJ2-2, with 9 nucleotides matching TRBD2. Trimming took 3 bases from V and 1 from J; bases not matched to a gene: 0. CDR1 and CDR2 from the germline V gene are WSHSY and SAAADI. The CDR3 runs to 15 residues. The CDR3 bases are TGCGCCAGCAGTGAACTAGCGGGGAACACCGGGGAGCTGTTTTTT. Protein: CASSELAGNTGELFF.

This clone has just one count. This chain joins TRBV7-9 and TRBJ1-2; TRBD1 is a possible D gene (5 bases). V dropped 3 bases and J dropped 8 bases, with 16 bases sitting between them. The germline V gene encodes CDR1 SEHNR and CDR2 FQNEAQ (reference sequence). The CDR3 totals 14 residues. The CDR3 DNA sequence: TGTGCCAGCAGCTTGGGCAGGGTGATTGGCGGCTACACCTTC. Protein: CASSLGRVIGGYTF.

The V and J genes are TRBV28 and TRBJ2-2, with D unclear. The germline V and J ends were trimmed by 1 base and 1 base, with 7 bases remaining between them. CDR1 is MDHEN, CDR2 SYDVKM, per germline. The CDR3 runs to 15 residues. The CDR3 loop reads CASSLFFKNTGELFF. The DNA for the CDR3 is TGTGCCAGCAGTTTATTTTTTAAGAACACCGGGGAGCTGTTTTTT.

A few counts support this clone. The CDR3 loop reads CASSPETENSYEQYF. In DNA, the CDR3 is TGCGCCAGCAGCCCCGAGACTGAAAATTCCTACGAGCAGTACTTC. The chain recombines TRBV4-3 with TRBJ2-7; D gene unclear. Germline values: CDR1 LGHNA, CDR2 YSLEER. This CDR3 region has 15 residues. The V gene lost 4 bases and the J gene lost 1 base, with 14 bases spanning the gap.

The V call is TRBV7-2, the J call TRBJ2-1; D unresolved. The CDR3 spans 16 residues. In germline, CDR1 is SGHTA, CDR2 FQGNSA. V dropped 4 bases and J dropped 4 bases, with 17 bases sitting between them. The CDR3 loop reads CASSSPGWVPYNEQFF. The CDR3 DNA reads TGTGCCAGCAGCTCCCCCGGGTGGGTTCCTTACAATGAGCAGTTCTTC.

This clone was seen only a few times. The V gene is TRBV7-2, the J gene TRBJ1-2, with D uncertain. Trimming pared 5 bases from V and 14 bases from J, leaving 21 bases between. This CDR3 is built from 13 residues. Germline V gene data show CDR1 as SGHTA and CDR2 as FQGNSA. The CDR3 DNA is TGTGCCAGCAGCCTCCAGGTGGGCTGGCCGTCTACCTTC. Translated, it gives CASSLQVGWPSTF.

In this sample, this clone turned up a few times. The rearrangement uses TRBV6-5 and TRBJ2-5; 14 bases align to TRBD2. Germline-derived CDR1 and CDR2 are MNHEY and SVGAGI. With 10 bases clipped from V and 5 bases from J, the junction kept 9 bases outside the gene matches. The CDR3 contains 15 residues. The CDR3 loop reads CATFRTSGGQETQYF. In nucleotides, the CDR3 is TGTGCCACCTTCCGGACTAGCGGGGGGCAGGAGACCCAGTACTTC.

V and J are TRBV4-2 and TRBJ2-7, with TRBD1 matching 10 bases. Germline V gives CDR1 LGHNA, CDR2 YNFKEQ. V dropped 0 bases and J dropped 4; count of bases not matched to a gene: 6. The CDR3 is made up of 16 amino acids. CDR3 amino acids: CASSQDRGTGEYEQYF. In DNA, the CDR3 is TGTGCCAGCAGCCAAGACCGAGGGACAGGGGAATACGAGCAGTACTTC.

The table lists this clone with a count of one. This chain joins TRBV29-1 and TRBJ1-2; maybe TRBD1 (5 bases). The CDR3 is made up of 15 amino acids. V lost 2 bases, J lost 4 bases, and 17 bases lay in between. Germline CDR1 is SQVTM and CDR2 is ANQGSEA. Written as DNA, the CDR3 is TGCAGCGTTGAAATCTCACCTTCAGGGTTCTATGGCTACACCTTC. As protein: CSVEISPSGFYGYTF. Supplemented by reference TRBV29-1 and TRBJ1-2, the full variable domain reads SAVISQKPSRDICQRGTSLTIQCQVDSQVTMMFWYRQQPGQSLTLIATANQGSEATYESGFVIDKFPISRPNLTFSTLTVSNMSPEDSSIYLCSVEISPSGFYGYTFGSGTRLTVV.

The chain uses TRBV18 and TRBJ2-3; 9 bases are shared with TRBD1. This CDR3 spans 16 amino acids. The germline V gene has CDR1 KGHSH and CDR2 LQKENI. Germline trimming cut 4 bases from V and 5 bases from J; bases unmatched to any gene: 10. The CDR3 nucleotides read TGTGCCAGCTCACGATTACGGGGACAGGGTGAAGATACGCAGTATTTT. This sequence encodes CASSRLRGQGEDTQYF.

The rearrangement joins TRBV6-2 or TRBV6-3 to TRBJ1-5; no firm D call. The CDR3 is 16 amino acids. Germline assignment: CDR1 MNHEY and CDR2 SVGEGT. The germline V and J ends were trimmed by 2 bases and 4 bases, with 15 bases remaining between them. Written as DNA, the CDR3 is TGTGCCAGCAGTTACCTTGGAGGGTTAGGGAATCAGCCCCAGCATTTT. Translated, it gives CASSYLGGLGNQPQHF.

The rearrangement joins TRBV19 to TRBJ1-1; 7 bases are shared with TRBD1. With V trimmed by 9 bases and J by 10 bases, 32 bases remained unmatched. Germline assignment: CDR1 LNHDA and CDR2 SQIVND (reference sequence). The CDR3 has 19 amino acids. The CDR3 sequence: CASLPLALGQDRSKGGAFF. CDR3 nucleotide sequence: TGTGCCAGCCTACCGCTCGCCCTTGGACAGGACCGCTCCAAGGGGGGAGCTTTCTTT.

The chain employs TRBV18 and TRBJ2-7; D call uncertain. Deletions cut 8 bases from V and 3 bases from J, with 14 bases between. The CDR3 is made up of 13 amino acids. Germline CDR1 KGHSH, CDR2 LQKENI. CDR3 coding DNA: TGTGCCAGCCGTCGAGACTCTGGCTACGAGCAGTACTTC. Translating gives CASRRDSGYEQYF.